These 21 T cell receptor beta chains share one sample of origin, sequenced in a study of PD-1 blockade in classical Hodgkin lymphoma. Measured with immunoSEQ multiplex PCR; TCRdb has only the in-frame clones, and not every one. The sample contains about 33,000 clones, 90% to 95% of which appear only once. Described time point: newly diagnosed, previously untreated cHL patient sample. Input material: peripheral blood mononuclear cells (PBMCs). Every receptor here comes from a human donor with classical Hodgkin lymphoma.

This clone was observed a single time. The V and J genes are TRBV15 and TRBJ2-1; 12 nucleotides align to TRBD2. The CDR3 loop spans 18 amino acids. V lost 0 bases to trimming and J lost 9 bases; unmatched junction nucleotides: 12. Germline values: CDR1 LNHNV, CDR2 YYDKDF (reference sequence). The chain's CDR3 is CATSRDPPSGGVPREQFF. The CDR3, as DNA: TGTGCCACCAGCAGAGATCCCCCTAGCGGGGGGGTGCCTCGTGAGCAGTTCTTC.

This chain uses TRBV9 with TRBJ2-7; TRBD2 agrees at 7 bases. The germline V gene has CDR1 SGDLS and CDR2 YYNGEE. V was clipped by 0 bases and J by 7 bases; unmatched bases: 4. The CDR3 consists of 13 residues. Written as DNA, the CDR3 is TGTGCCAGCAGCGTAGTAACGGGAGGAGAGCAGTACTTC. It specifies CASSVVTGGEQYF.

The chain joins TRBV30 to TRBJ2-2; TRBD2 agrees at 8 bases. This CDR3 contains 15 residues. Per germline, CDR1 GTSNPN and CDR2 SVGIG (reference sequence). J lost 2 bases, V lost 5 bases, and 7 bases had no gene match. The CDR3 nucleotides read TGTGCCTGGGGAAGACGGGGGGGAAACACCGGGGAGCTGTTTTTT. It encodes CAWGRRGGNTGELFF.

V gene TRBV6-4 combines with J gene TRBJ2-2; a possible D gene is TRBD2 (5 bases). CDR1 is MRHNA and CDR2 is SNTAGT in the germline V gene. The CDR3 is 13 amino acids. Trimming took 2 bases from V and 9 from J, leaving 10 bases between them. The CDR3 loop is CASSDGSTRELFF. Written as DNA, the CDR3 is TGTGCCAGCAGTGACGGGAGTACCAGGGAGCTGTTTTTT.

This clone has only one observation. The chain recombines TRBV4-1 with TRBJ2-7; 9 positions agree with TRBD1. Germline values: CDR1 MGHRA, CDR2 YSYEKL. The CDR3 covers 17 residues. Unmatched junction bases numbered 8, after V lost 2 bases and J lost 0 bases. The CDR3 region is CASSQPPGTGSSYEQYF. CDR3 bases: TGCGCCAGCAGCCAACCGCCTGGGACAGGGAGCTCCTACGAGCAGTACTTC.

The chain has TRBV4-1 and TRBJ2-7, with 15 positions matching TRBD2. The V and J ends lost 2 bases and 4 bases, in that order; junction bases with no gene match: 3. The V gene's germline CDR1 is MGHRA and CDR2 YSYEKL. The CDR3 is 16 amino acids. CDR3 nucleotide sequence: TGCGCCAGCAGCCAACGGGGGACTAGCGGGGGGTACGAGCAGTACTTC. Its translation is CASSQRGTSGGYEQYF.

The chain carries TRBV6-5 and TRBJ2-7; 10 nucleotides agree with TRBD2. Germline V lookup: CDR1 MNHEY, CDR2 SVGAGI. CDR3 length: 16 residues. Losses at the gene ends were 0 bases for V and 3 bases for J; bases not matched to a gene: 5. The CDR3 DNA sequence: TGTGCCAGCAGTTACTCCAAAACTAGCGGGAACTACGAGCAGTACTTC. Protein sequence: CASSYSKTSGNYEQYF.

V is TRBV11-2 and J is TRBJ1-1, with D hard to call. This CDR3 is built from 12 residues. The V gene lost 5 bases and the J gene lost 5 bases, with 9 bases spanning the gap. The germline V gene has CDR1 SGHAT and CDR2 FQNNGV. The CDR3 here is CASSHGQTEAFF. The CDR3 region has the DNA TGTGCCAGCAGCCATGGGCAAACTGAAGCTTTCTTT.

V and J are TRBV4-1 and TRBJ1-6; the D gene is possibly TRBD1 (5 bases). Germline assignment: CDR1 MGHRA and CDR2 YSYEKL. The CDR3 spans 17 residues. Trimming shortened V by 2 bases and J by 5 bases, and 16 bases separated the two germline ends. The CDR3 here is CASSQPQPWGNNSPLHF. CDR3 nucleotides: TGCGCCAGCAGCCAACCCCAGCCTTGGGGGAATAATTCACCCCTCCACTTT.

CDR3 nucleotides: TGTGCCAGCAGCATAACAGGGGGATATGGCTACACCTTC. Protein: CASSITGGYGYTF. J is TRBJ1-2 and V is TRBV9; 8 positions match TRBD1. Germline V CDR1 and CDR2: SGDLS, YYNGEE. V dropped 4 bases and J dropped 5; count of bases not matched to a gene: 4. CDR3 length: 13 residues.

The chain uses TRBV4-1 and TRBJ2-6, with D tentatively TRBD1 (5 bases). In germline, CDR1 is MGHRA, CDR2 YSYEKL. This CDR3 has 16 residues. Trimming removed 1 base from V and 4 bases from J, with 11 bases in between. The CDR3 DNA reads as TGCGCCAGCAGCCAAGTGACAGTGAGAGGGGCCAACGTCCTGACTTTC. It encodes CASSQVTVRGANVLTF.

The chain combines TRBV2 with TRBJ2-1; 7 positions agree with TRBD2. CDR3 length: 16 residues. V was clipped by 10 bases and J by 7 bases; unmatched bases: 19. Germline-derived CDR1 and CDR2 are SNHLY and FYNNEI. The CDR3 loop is CATGGASGRATNEQFF. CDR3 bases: TGTGCCACCGGCGGGGCGAGTGGGAGGGCCACAAATGAGCAGTTCTTC.

This CDR3 is CASSAGPPPYQETQYF. CDR3 DNA sequence: TGTGCCAGCAGCGCCGGCCCCCCACCGTACCAAGAGACCCAGTACTTC. The chain carries TRBV9 and TRBJ2-5; D gene uncertain. Germline CDR1 and CDR2: SGDLS and YYNGEE. CDR3 size: 16 residues. V lost 3 bases, J lost 0 bases, and 15 bases lay in between.

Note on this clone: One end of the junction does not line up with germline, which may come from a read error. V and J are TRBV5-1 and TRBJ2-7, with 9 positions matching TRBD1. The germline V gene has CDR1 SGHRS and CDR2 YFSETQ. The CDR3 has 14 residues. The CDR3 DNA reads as TGCGCCAGCAGCTTACAGGGGGCCTCCAACGAGCAGTACTTC. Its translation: CASSLQGASNEQYF.

CDR3 in DNA: TGTGCCAGCTCACCACCGGGGTCCTTTGACAATGAGCAGTTCTTC. Translation gives CASSPPGSFDNEQFF. The gene calls are TRBV18 and TRBJ2-1; D is uncertain. The V end lost 0 bases, the J end lost 5 bases, and 11 bases lay between the germline ends. CDR1 is KGHSH, CDR2 LQKENI, per germline. The CDR3 is 15 residues long. The whole variable domain, filled in from reference TRBV18 and TRBJ2-1, reads NAGVMQNPRHLVRRRGQEARLRCSPMKGHSHVYWYRQLPEEGLKFMVYLQKENIIDESGMPKERFSAEFPKEGPSILRIQQVVRGDSAAYFCASSPPGSFDNEQFFGPGTRLTVL.

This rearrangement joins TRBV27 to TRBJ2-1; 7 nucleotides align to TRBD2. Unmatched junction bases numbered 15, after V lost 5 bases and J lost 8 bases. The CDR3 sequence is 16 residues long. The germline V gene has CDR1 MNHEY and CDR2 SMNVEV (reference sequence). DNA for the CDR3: TGTGCCAGCAGTACCCCGAACTTCGCGGGAGAAGATGAGCAGTTCTTC. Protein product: CASSTPNFAGEDEQFF.

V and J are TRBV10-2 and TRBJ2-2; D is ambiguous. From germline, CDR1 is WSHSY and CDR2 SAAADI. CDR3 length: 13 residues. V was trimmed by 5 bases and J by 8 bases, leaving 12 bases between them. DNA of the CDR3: TGCGCCAGCAGTTCGGTTTTACGGGGGGAGCTGTTTTTT. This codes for CASSSVLRGELFF.

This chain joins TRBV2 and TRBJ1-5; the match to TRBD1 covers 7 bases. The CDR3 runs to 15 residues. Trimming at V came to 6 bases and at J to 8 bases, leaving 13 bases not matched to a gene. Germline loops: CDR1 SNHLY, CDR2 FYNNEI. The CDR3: CASSDREGYMEPQHF. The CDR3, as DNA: TGTGCCAGCAGCGACAGGGAAGGCTATATGGAGCCCCAGCATTTT.

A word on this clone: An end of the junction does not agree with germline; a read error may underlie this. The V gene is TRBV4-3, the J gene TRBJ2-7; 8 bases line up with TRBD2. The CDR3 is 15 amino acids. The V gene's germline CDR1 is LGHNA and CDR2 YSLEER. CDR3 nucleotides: TGCGCCAGCAGTCAAGGGCGGGGGGCGACGTACGAGCAGTACTTC. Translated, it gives CASSQGRGATYEQYF.

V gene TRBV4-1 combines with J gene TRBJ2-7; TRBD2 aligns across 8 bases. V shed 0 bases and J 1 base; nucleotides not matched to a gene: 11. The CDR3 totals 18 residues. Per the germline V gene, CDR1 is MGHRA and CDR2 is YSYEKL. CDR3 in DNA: TGCGCCAGCAGCCAAGATAAGTACGCTAGCGGGTTTTCCTACGAGCAGTACTTC. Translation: CASSQDKYASGFSYEQYF.

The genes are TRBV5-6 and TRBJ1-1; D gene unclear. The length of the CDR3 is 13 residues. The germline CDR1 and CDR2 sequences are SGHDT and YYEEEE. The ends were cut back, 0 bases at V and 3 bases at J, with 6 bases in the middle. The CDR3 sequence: CASSLVRHTEAFF. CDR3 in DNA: TGTGCCAGCAGCTTGGTGCGTCACACTGAAGCTTTCTTT.